The 20 T cell receptor beta chains reported below all come from one sample, sequenced in a study of response to subunit inactivated influenza vaccine. TCRdb re-called the RT-PCR reads through MiXCR, storing one row per CDR3 protein. The table lists more than 700,000 distinct CDR3 sequences, 20% to 25% of them singletons. The input for sequencing was PBMCs from blood, taken less than 6 days after vaccination. The receptor set was obtained from a man aged 50 to 59 who received an inactivated influenza vaccine.

This clonotype was observed a handful of times. The chain carries TRBV20-1 and TRBJ2-3; D possibly corresponds to TRBD1 (6 bases). Germline values: CDR1 DFQATT, CDR2 SNEGSKA (reference sequence). The CDR3 has 14 amino acids. The V gene lost 4 bases and the J gene lost 4 bases, with 15 bases spanning the gap. The CDR3 sequence: CSAIGPAGADTQYF. CDR3 nucleotide sequence: TGCAGTGCTATCGGGCCAGCAGGGGCAGATACGCAGTATTTT.

The chain links TRBV25-1 to TRBJ1-2; 8 nucleotides agree with TRBD1. There are 15 residues in the CDR3. Per germline, CDR1 MGHDK and CDR2 SYGVNS. J was trimmed by 6 bases and V by 3 bases; bases with no gene match: 9. The CDR3 is CASSEGQAFLNGYTF. The CDR3 bases are TGTGCCAGCAGTGAGGGACAGGCATTTCTCAATGGCTACACCTTC.

This clonotype occurred a few times. The chain couples TRBV18 to TRBJ1-5; D uncertain. Trimming left V 4 bases short and J 2 bases short, with 18 bases between. Germline V CDR1 and CDR2: KGHSH, LQKENI. CDR3 length: 17 amino acids. The CDR3 DNA follows: TGTGCCAGCTCACATGGGCAGCAAACCGGGGGCAATCAGCCCCAGCATTTT. Translated, it gives CASSHGQQTGGNQPQHF.

V is TRBV5-1 and J is TRBJ1-6, with no clear D. V was trimmed by 0 bases and J by 6 bases, leaving 10 bases between them. There are 15 residues in the CDR3. From germline, CDR1 is SGHRS and CDR2 YFSETQ. Written as DNA, the CDR3 is TGCGCCAGCAGCTTGGAGGTGTCACCTAATTCACCCCTCCACTTT. Translating it yields CASSLEVSPNSPLHF. Complete variable domain (other parts from reference TRBV5-1 and TRBJ1-6): KAGVTQTPRYLIKTRGQQVTLSCSPISGHRSVSWYQQTPGQGLQFLFEYFSETQRNKGNFPGRFSGRQFSNSRSEMNVSTLELGDSALYLCASSLEVSPNSPLHFGNGTRLTVT.

This clonotype has more than one count but fewer than ten. The chain uses TRBV27 and TRBJ2-7, with D perhaps matching TRBD2 (5 bases). The CDR3 has 15 residues. The V end was cut by 5 bases, the J end by 1 base, with 15 bases between. Germline V gives CDR1 MNHEY, CDR2 SMNVEV (reference sequence). CDR3 protein: CASSLRHRESYEQYF. CDR3 sequence (DNA): TGTGCCAGCAGTCTTCGCCACCGGGAATCCTACGAGCAGTACTTC.

This chain connects TRBV20-1 to TRBJ1-2; D is possibly TRBD1 (5 bases). CDR3 length equals 15 residues. Trimming shortened V by 3 bases and J by 4 bases, and 18 bases separated the two germline ends. Germline V gene data show CDR1 as DFQATT and CDR2 as SNEGSKA (reference sequence). CDR3 protein: CSASSLGVRTYGYTF. The CDR3 DNA sequence: TGCAGTGCTAGCTCCCTGGGGGTAAGGACCTATGGCTACACCTTC.

This clonotype was counted a single time. The J gene is TRBJ2-1, the V gene TRBV13, with 12 bases fitting TRBD1. Trimming took 0 bases from V and 6 from J; bases not matched to a gene: 9. This CDR3 is built from 18 residues. The germline V gene has CDR1 PRHDT and CDR2 FYEKMQ (reference sequence). The CDR3: CASSLGPGQGAPINEQFF. The CDR3 region has the DNA TGTGCCAGCAGCTTAGGGCCGGGACAGGGGGCGCCTATCAATGAGCAGTTCTTC.

This clonotype has more than one count but fewer than ten. The chain links TRBV11-2 to TRBJ2-1; 14 bases agree with TRBD2. The J segment lost 3 bases and the V segment lost 6 bases, leaving 13 bases of the junction unmatched. Looked up from germline, CDR1 is SGHAT and CDR2 is FQNNGV. CDR3 length: 19 residues. Written as DNA, the CDR3 is TGTGCCAGCAGTTATGTGACTAGCGGGAGGGCCTCTCGCTACAATGAGCAGTTCTTC. Its protein product is CASSYVTSGRASRYNEQFF.

This clonotype was observed a few times. J is TRBJ2-1 and V is TRBV28; D might be TRBD1 (5 bases). The CDR3 is 12 residues long. CDR1 and CDR2 from the germline V gene are MDHEN and SYDVKM. Trimming pared 3 bases from V and 10 bases from J, leaving 10 bases between. CDR3 in DNA: TGTGCCAGCAGTTTTGGGGCGAGGGAGCAGTTCTTC. This translates into CASSFGAREQFF.

This clonotype showed up many times. The chain employs TRBV7-8 and TRBJ2-1; TRBD1 matches 7 bases. The V segment lost 1 base and the J segment 0 bases; nucleotides outside the gene matches: 6. The CDR3 loop spans 17 amino acids. CDR1 and CDR2 from the germline V gene are SGHVS and FQNEAQ. In DNA, the CDR3 is TGTGCCAGCAGCTTAGTAGGGGACAGCCTCTCCTACAATGAGCAGTTCTTC. It specifies CASSLVGDSLSYNEQFF.

This clonotype has more than one count but fewer than ten. V gene TRBV28 combines with J gene TRBJ1-2; possibly TRBD1 for D (6 bases). Looked up from germline, CDR1 is MDHEN and CDR2 is SYDVKM. The CDR3 extends over 14 amino acids. Trimming took off 2 bases at V and 5 bases at J, with 12 bases between the two ends. The CDR3 is CASSLGGATYGYTF. CDR3 coding DNA: TGTGCCAGCAGTTTAGGGGGCGCAACTTATGGCTACACCTTC.

This clonotype occurred a few times. CDR3 coding DNA: TGCAGCGTTGCCCCGAGGGGTTCGGGCTCGTCAGATACGCAGTATTTT. As protein: CSVAPRGSGSSDTQYF. V gene TRBV29-1 combines with J gene TRBJ2-3, with D perhaps assigned TRBD1 or TRBD2 (5 bases each). The CDR3 is 16 residues long. Germline V gives CDR1 SQVTM, CDR2 ANQGSEA. Trimming shortened V by 4 bases and J by 4 bases, and 21 bases separated the two germline ends.

The gene calls are TRBV12-3 or TRBV12-4 and TRBJ2-2; D gene ambiguous. Trimming pared 1 base from V and 6 bases from J, leaving 6 bases between. This CDR3 is 13 amino acids long. The CDR3 DNA sequence: TGTGCCAGCAGTTTAGTCTTACCCGGGGAGCTGTTTTTT. The encoded protein is CASSLVLPGELFF.

This clonotype was detected many times. For the CDR3, the DNA is TGTGCCAGCAGAAGCGGGAGGTTCTCCTACGAGCAGTACTTC. Translated: CASRSGRFSYEQYF. This chain joins TRBV12-3 or TRBV12-4 and TRBJ2-7, with 9 bases that match TRBD2. J gave up 0 bases and V 6 bases, and 3 bases lay outside the gene matches. This CDR3 region has 14 residues.

The V call is TRBV20-1, the J call TRBJ2-2, with D possibly TRBD2 on 5 matching bases. V was cut by 1 base and J by 0 bases, with 12 bases left in between. The CDR3 spans 16 residues. Germline CDR1 reads DFQATT; CDR2 reads SNEGSKA (reference sequence). The CDR3 reads CSARVGGTPNTGELFF. CDR3 nucleotide sequence: TGCAGTGCTAGAGTAGGAGGCACACCGAACACCGGGGAGCTGTTTTTT.

This clonotype was observed a few times. The rearrangement links TRBV15 to TRBJ2-4; D may be TRBD1 or TRBD2 (5 bases each). V was cut by 0 bases and J by 7 bases, with 13 bases left in between. This CDR3 is 15 amino acids long. Germline V CDR1 and CDR2: LNHNV, YYDKDF (reference sequence). The CDR3 protein is CATSRDPGRGNIQYF. CDR3 in DNA: TGTGCCACCAGCAGAGATCCGGGACGTGGCAACATTCAGTACTTC.

The rearrangement joins TRBV20-1 to TRBJ2-3, with no clear D. The germline CDR1 and CDR2 sequences are DFQATT and SNEGSKA (reference sequence). CDR3 length: 14 residues. The germline V and J ends were trimmed by 4 bases and 0 bases, with 11 bases remaining between them. The CDR3 spells CSAIGTPSTDTQYF. CDR3 nucleotides: TGCAGTGCTATCGGAACCCCGAGCACAGATACGCAGTATTTT.

This chain joins TRBV6-1 and TRBJ2-1, with 12 bases fitting TRBD2. The CDR3 has 15 amino acids. Trimming cost V 6 bases and J 7 bases; bases outside gene matches: 7. The germline gives CDR1 MNHNS, CDR2 SASEGT. Written as DNA, the CDR3 is TGTGCCAGCAGATCCGGACTAGCGGGGCTAAATGAGCAGTTCTTC. Encoded protein: CASRSGLAGLNEQFF.

V usage is TRBV28 and J usage is TRBJ2-7; 9 bases agree with TRBD1. CDR3 length: 17 amino acids. CDR1 is MDHEN, CDR2 SYDVKM, per germline. J gave up 2 bases and V 1 base, and 9 bases lay outside the gene matches. The CDR3 bases are TGTGCCAGCAGTTTATCGGTCGGAAGGACAGGGGCCTACGAGCAGTACTTC. Translated: CASSLSVGRTGAYEQYF.

This clonotype has a handful of counts. The gene calls are TRBV20-1 and TRBJ2-5; 16 bases are a match to TRBD2. With 6 bases clipped from V and 2 bases from J, the junction kept 9 bases outside the gene matches. CDR1 and CDR2 from the germline V gene are DFQATT and SNEGSKA (reference sequence). The CDR3 consists of 17 residues. CDR3 sequence (DNA): TGCAGTGCCCACCCCGGGACTAGCGGGAGGGATCAAGAGACCCAGTACTTC. This translates into CSAHPGTSGRDQETQYF.